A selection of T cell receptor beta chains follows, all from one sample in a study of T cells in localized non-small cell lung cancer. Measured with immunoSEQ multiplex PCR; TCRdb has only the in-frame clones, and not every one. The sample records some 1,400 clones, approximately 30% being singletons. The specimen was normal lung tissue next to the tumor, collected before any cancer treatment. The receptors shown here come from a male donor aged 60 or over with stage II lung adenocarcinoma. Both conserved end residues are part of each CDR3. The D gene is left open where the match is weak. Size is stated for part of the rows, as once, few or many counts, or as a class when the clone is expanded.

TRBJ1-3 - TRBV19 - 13 CASNRSPGNTIYF TGTGCCAGTAATCGCAGTCCTGGAAACACCATATATTTT
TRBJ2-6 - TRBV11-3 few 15 CASSLGGPGANVLTF TGTGCCAGCAGCTTGGGGGGACCCGGGGCCAACGTCCTGACTTTC
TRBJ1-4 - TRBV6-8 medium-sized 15 CASRFGRRDNEKLFF TGTGCCAGCAGATTTGGACGGCGAGATAATGAAAAACTGTTTTTT
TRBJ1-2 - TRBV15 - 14 CATSPRQTQKRYTF TGTGCCACCAGCCCGAGACAGACCCAGAAGCGCTACACCTTC
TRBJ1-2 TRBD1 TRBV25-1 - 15 CASSAVTGTGGGYTF TGTGCCAGCAGTGCAGTTACCGGGACAGGCGGGGGCTACACCTTC
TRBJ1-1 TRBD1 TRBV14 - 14 CASSLRTGGSPTFF TGTGCCAGCAGCCTCCGAACAGGGGGCTCTCCTACTTTCTTT
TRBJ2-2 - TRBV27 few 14 CASSLNLLTGELFF TGTGCCAGCAGTTTAAATCTCCTGACCGGGGAGCTGTTTTTT
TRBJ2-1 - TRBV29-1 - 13 CSVKTDSYNEQFF TGCAGCGTGAAGACAGACTCCTACAATGAGCAGTTCTTC
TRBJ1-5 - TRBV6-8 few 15 CASTQTVNSNQPQHF TGTGCCAGCACCCAGACAGTTAATAGCAATCAGCCCCAGCATTTT
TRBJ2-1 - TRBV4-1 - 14 CASSQPWSYNEQFF TGCGCCAGCAGCCAGCCTTGGTCCTACAATGAGCAGTTCTTC
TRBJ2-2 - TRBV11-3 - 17 CASSLGSHRKYTGELFF TGTGCCAGCAGCTTAGGCAGTCACAGGAAATACACCGGGGAGCTGTTTTTT
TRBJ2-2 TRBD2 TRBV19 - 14 CAISAGGRSGELFF TGTGCCATTTCAGCGGGAGGGCGATCCGGGGAGCTGTTTTTT
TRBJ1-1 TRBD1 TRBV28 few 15 CASRDRGLPNTEAFF TGTGCCAGCCGGGACAGGGGGCTTCCAAACACTGAAGCTTTCTTT
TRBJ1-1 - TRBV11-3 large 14 CASSLESEGAEAFF TGTGCCAGCAGCTTAGAATCAGAAGGGGCGGAAGCTTTCTTT
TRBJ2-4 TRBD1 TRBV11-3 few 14 CASSVGGLENIQYF TGTGCCAGCAGCGTAGGGGGCTTGGAAAACATTCAGTACTTC
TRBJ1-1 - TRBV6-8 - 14 CASRVRGENTEAFF TGTGCCAGCAGAGTAAGGGGCGAGAACACTGAAGCTTTCTTT
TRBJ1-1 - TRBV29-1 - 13 CSGRRQRDTEAFF TGCAGCGGACGACGGCAAAGGGACACTGAAGCTTTCTTT
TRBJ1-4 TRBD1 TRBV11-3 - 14 CASSFGQGGEKLFF TGTGCCAGCAGCTTTGGACAGGGTGGGGAAAAACTGTTTTTT
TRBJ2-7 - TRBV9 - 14 CASSEHRLTYEQYF TGTGCCAGCAGTGAGCATAGACTCACCTACGAGCAGTACTTC
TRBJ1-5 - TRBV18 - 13 CASRGSANQPQHF TGTGCCAGCCGCGGGTCAGCAAATCAGCCCCAGCATTTT
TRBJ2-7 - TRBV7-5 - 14 CASTPVGTTYEQYF TGTGCCAGCACCCCCGTCGGGACTACCTACGAGCAGTACTTC
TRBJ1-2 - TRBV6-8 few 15 CAIRSGPITSYGYTF TGTGCCATCAGAAGCGGGCCGATAACTTCATATGGCTACACCTTC
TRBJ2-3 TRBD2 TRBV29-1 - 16 CSVGVGTSGKGDTQYF TGCAGCGTTGGGGTGGGGACTAGCGGGAAGGGAGATACGCAGTATTTT
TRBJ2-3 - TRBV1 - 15 CASSQEGTATDTQYF TGCGCCAGCAGCCAAGAGGGGACAGCCACAGATACGCAGTATTTT
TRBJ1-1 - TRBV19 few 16 CASSTRWGQGDTEAFF TGTGCCAGTAGTACCAGGTGGGGCCAGGGAGACACTGAAGCTTTCTTT
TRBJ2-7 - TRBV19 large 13 CASGRGATYEQYF TGTGCCAGTGGAAGGGGGGCAACCTACGAGCAGTACTTC
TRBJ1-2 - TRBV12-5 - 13 CASGLASGHGYTF TGTGCTAGTGGTTTGGCCTCAGGGCATGGCTACACCTTC
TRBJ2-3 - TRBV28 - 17 CASSLWSGDTSTDTQYF TGTGCCAGCAGTTTATGGAGCGGAGACACTAGCACAGATACGCAGTATTTT
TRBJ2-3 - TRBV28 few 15 CASSLSGPRPDTQYF TGTGCCAGCAGTTTATCAGGACCTAGACCAGATACGCAGTATTTT
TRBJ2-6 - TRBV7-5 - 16 CASSLGSFSGANVLTF TGTGCCAGCAGCTTGGGCAGCTTCTCTGGGGCCAACGTCCTGACTTTC
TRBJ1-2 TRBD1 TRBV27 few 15 CASSNGRTGYYGYTF TGTGCCAGCAGTAATGGTCGGACAGGGTACTATGGCTACACCTTC
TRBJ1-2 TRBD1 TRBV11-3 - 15 CASSGHIRGRYGYTF TGTGCCAGCAGCGGGCACATCAGGGGGCGCTATGGCTACACCTTC
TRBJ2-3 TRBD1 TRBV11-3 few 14 CASSMTGTADTQYF TGTGCCAGCAGCATGACAGGGACGGCAGATACGCAGTATTTT
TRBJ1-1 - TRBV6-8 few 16 CASSSPRDPQNTEAFF TGTGCCAGCAGTTCTCCTAGGGACCCCCAGAACACTGAAGCTTTCTTT
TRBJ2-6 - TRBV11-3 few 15 CASSLGGSGANVLTF TGTGCCAGCAGCTTAGGAGGGTCTGGGGCCAACGTCCTGACTTTC
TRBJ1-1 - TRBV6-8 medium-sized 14 CASSGRGSWTEAFF TGTGCCAGCAGTGGGAGGGGGTCTTGGACTGAAGCTTTCTTT
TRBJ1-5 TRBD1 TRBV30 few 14 CAWGQGIGNQPQHF TGTGCCTGGGGACAGGGGATTGGCAATCAGCCCCAGCATTTT
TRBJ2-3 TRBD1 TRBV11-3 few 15 CASSPGQGPTDTQYF TGTGCCAGCAGCCCCGGACAGGGGCCGACAGATACGCAGTATTTT
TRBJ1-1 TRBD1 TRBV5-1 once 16 CASSLASGGLGTEAFF TGCGCCAGCAGCTTGGCCTCAGGGGGCCTGGGCACTGAAGCTTTCTTT
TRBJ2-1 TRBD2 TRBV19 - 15 CASSIGGRAGNEQFF TGTGCCAGTAGTATAGGTGGGAGGGCCGGGAATGAGCAGTTCTTC
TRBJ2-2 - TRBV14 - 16 CASSGLRRGNTGELFF TGTGCCAGCAGCGGGCTTAGGCGGGGGAACACCGGGGAGCTGTTTTTT
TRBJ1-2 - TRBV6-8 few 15 CASSYTTGTNYGYTF TGTGCCAGCAGTTACACGACAGGAACTAACTATGGCTACACCTTC
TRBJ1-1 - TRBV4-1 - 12 CASSQGGRDAFF TGCGCCAGCAGCCAAGGGGGGAGGGATGCTTTCTTT
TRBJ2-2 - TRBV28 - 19 CASSSSIWGAQGGAGELFF TGTGCCAGCAGTTCGTCCATCTGGGGGGCGCAGGGAGGAGCCGGGGAGCTGTTTTTT
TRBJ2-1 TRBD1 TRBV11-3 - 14 CASRRTGGRNEQFF TGTGCCAGCAGGCGGACAGGGGGAAGGAATGAGCAGTTCTTC
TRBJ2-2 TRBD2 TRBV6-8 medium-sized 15 CASKWPSGSAGELFF TGTGCCAGCAAATGGCCTAGCGGGAGTGCCGGGGAGCTGTTTTTT
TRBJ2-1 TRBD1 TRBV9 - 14 CASSVGQGSNEQFF TGTGCCAGCAGCGTGGGACAGGGGTCGAATGAGCAGTTCTTC
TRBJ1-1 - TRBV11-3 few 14 CASSFGDRRVEAFF TGTGCCAGCAGCTTCGGCGACAGGAGGGTTGAAGCTTTCTTT
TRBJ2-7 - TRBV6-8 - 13 CASSLTESYEQYF TGTGCCAGCAGTCTGACAGAGTCCTACGAGCAGTACTTC
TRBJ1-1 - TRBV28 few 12 CASSWGHVEAFF TGTGCCAGCAGTTGGGGACACGTTGAAGCTTTCTTT
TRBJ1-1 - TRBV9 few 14 CASSEWGTNTEAFF TGTGCCAGCAGTGAGTGGGGGACGAACACTGAAGCTTTCTTT
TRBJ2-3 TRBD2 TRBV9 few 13 CASTGGRTDTQYF TGTGCCAGCACGGGGGGAAGGACAGATACGCAGTATTTT
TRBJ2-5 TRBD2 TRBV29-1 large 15 CSVEPASGRQETQYF TGCAGCGTTGAACCCGCTAGCGGGCGGCAAGAGACCCAGTACTTC
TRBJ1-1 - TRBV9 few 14 CASSVGVQNTEAFF TGTGCCAGCAGCGTAGGAGTCCAAAACACTGAAGCTTTCTTT
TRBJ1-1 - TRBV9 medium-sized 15 CASSVGAGRNTEAFF TGTGCCAGCAGCGTAGGCGCAGGCAGAAACACTGAAGCTTTCTTT
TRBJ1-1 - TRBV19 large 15 CASSIIRRKGTEAFF TGTGCCAGTAGTATTATAAGGAGGAAAGGCACTGAAGCTTTCTTT
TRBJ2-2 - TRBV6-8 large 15 CASSYGPTLPGELFF TGTGCCAGCAGTTACGGGCCTACACTACCGGGGGAGCTGTTTTTT